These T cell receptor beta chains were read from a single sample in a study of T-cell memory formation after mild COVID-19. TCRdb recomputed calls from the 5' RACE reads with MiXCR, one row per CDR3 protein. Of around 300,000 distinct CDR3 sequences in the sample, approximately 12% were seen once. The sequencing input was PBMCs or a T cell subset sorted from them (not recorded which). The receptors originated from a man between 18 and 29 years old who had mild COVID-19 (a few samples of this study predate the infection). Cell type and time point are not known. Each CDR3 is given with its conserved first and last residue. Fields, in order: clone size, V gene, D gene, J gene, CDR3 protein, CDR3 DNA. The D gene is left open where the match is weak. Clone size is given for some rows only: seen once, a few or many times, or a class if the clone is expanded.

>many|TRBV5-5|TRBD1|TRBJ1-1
CASSPDGQGSMNTEAFF
TGTGCCAGCAGCCCCGATGGACAGGGAAGCATGAACACTGAAGCTTTCTTT
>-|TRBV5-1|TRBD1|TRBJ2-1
CASGMDRGNEQFF
TGCGCCAGCGGCATGGACAGGGGCAATGAGCAGTTCTTC
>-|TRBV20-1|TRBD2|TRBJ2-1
CSAREVAGGSYNEQFF
TGCAGTGCTAGAGAAGTAGCGGGGGGATCCTACAATGAGCAGTTCTTC
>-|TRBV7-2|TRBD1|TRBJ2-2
CASSLTGFTGELFF
TGTGCCAGCAGCTTGACAGGGTTCACCGGGGAGCTGTTTTTT
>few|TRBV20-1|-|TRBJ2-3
CSARDPGTNTDTQYF
TGCAGTGCTAGAGATCCCGGGACCAACACAGATACGCAGTATTTT
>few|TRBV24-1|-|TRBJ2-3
CATSVTGDTQYF
TGTGCCACCAGTGTAACCGGGGATACGCAGTATTTT
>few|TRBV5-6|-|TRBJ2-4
CASSLRPGVDIQYF
TGTGCCAGCAGCTTGAGACCCGGGGTGGACATTCAGTACTTC
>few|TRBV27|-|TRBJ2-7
CASSLYRDHEQYF
TGTGCCAGCAGTTTATACCGGGACCACGAGCAGTACTTC
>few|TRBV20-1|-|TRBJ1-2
CSAPRDGGDYGYTF
TGCAGTGCTCCCCGAGACGGGGGCGACTATGGCTACACCTTC
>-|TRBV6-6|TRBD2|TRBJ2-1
CASSYYPARGDNEQFF
TGTGCCAGCAGTTACTACCCCGCGCGGGGGGACAATGAGCAGTTCTTC
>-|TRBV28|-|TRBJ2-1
CATGARDNVEQFF
TGTGCCACAGGGGCCCGGGACAATGTAGAGCAGTTCTTC
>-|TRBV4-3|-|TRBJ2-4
CAEARPVGIQYF
TGCGCCGAAGCTAGGCCAGTAGGCATTCAGTACTTC
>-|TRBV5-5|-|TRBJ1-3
CASSSSSGGLVSGNTIYF
TGTGCCAGCAGCTCTTCGTCCGGGGGGCTGGTCTCTGGAAACACCATATATTTT
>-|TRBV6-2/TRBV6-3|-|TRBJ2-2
CASRMDGELFF
TGTGCCAGCAGGATGGACGGGGAGCTGTTTTTT
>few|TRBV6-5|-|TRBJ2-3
CASSSSPGLHTQYF
TGTGCCAGCAGCTCCTCACCGGGACTTCATACGCAGTATTTT
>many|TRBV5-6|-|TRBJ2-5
CASSFVRGRVQETQYF
TGTGCCAGCAGCTTTGTGAGGGGCAGAGTCCAAGAGACCCAGTACTTC
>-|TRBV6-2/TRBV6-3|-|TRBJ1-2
CASSYSIADNYGYTF
TGTGCCAGCAGTTACTCGATTGCCGATAACTATGGCTACACCTTC
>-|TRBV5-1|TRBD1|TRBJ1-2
CASSFAGGYGYTF
TGCGCCAGCAGCTTTGCAGGGGGCTATGGCTACACCTTC